This section outlines one T cell receptor (beta chain) sequence together with its context. Participants were aged about 18 to 90 years, lived in over 20 US areas, and enrolled virtually. The data originate from a study of blood T cell repertoires in COVID-19. At the level of the study: PBMCs, B-cell-depleted T cells, or T cells were the source of the cDNA or gDNA that made up the material.

TCRdb's copy holds only in-frame clones and misses some; the assay was immunoSEQ multiplex PCR. Of approximately 240,000 clones in the sample, under 95% were seen once. The sequence was collected from a woman aged 18-35 years who had recovered from COVID-19. Sequencing input: PBMCs or T cells enriched from blood (not recorded which).

The CDR3 sequence is CASSSRSTGTYEQYF. The CDR3 DNA reads as TGTGCCAGCAGCTCTAGATCTACAGGGACCTACGAGCAGTACTTC. This chain joins TRBV3-1 (or the pseudogene TRBV3-2) and TRBJ2-7, with D perhaps matching TRBD1 (6 bases). Germline CDR1 LGHDT, CDR2 YNNKEL (reference sequence). Trimming removed 5 bases from V and 2 bases from J, with 16 bases in between. The CDR3 loop spans 15 amino acids.